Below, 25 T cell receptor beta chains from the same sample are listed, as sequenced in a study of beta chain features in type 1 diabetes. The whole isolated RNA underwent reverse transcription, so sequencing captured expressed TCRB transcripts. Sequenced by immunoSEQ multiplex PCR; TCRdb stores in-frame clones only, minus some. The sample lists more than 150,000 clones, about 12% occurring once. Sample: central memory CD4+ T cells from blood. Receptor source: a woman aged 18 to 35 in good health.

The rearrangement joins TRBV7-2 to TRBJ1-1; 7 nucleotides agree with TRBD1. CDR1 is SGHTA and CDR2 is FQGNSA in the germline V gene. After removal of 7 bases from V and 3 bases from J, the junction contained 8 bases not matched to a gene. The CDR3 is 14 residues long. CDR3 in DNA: TGTGCCAGCATCCAAAACAGGGGCGACACTGAAGCTTTCTTT. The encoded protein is CASIQNRGDTEAFF.

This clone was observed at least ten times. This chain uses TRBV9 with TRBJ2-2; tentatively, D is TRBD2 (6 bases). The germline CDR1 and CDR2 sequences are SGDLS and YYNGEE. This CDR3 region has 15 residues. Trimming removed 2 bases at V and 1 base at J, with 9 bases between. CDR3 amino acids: CASSVTSLNTGELFF. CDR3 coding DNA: TGTGCCAGCAGCGTCACTAGCCTGAACACCGGGGAGCTGTTTTTT.

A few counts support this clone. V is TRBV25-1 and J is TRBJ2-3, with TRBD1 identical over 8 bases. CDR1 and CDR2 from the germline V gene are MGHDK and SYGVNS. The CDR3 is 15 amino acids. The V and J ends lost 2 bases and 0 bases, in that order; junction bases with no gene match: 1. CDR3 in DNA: TGTGCCAGCAGTGAAAGGGACAGGAGCACAGATACGCAGTATTTT. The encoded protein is CASSERDRSTDTQYF.

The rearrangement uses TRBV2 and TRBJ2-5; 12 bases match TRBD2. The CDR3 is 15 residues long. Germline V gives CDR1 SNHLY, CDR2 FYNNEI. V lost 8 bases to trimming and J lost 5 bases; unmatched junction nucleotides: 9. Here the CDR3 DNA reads TGTGCCAGCTGGGCTAGCGGGAGGGCCGAGGAGACCCAGTACTTC. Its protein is CASWASGRAEETQYF.

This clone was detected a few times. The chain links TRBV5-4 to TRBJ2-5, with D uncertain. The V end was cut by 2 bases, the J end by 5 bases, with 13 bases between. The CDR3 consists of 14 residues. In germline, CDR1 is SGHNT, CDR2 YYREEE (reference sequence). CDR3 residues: CASSLLKSRETQYF. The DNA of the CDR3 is TGTGCCAGCAGCTTATTAAAGAGCCGGGAGACCCAGTACTTC.

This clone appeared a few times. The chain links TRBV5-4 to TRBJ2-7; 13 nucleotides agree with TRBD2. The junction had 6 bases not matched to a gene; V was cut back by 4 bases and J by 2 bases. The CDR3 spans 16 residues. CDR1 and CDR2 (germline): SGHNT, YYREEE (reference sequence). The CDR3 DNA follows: TGTGCCAGCAGCCAGGCCGGGACTAGCGGGACCTACGAGCAGTACTTC. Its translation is CASSQAGTSGTYEQYF.

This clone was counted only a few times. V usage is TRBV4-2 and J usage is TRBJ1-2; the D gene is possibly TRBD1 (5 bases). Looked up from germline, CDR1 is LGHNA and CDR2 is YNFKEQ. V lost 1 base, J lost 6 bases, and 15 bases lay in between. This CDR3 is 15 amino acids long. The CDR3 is CASSQGIAGRDGYTF. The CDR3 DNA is TGTGCCAGCAGCCAAGGGATAGCAGGGAGGGATGGCTACACCTTC.

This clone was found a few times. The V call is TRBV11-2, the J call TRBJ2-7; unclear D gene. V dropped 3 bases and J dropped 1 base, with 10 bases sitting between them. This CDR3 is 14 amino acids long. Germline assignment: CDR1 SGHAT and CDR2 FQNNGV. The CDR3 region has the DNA TGTGCCAGCAGCTTTCTCATACAATCCTACGAGCAGTACTTC. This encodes CASSFLIQSYEQYF.

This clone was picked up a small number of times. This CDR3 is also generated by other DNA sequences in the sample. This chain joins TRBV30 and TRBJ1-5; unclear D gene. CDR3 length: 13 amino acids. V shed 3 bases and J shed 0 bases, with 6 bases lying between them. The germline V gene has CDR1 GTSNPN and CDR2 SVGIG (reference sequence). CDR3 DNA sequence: TGTGCCTGGAGCGGGGATAGCAATCAGCCCCAGCATTTT. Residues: CAWSGDSNQPQHF.

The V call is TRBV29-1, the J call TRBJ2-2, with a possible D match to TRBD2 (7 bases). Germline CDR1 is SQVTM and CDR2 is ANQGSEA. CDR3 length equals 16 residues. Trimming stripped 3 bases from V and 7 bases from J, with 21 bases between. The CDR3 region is CSVEGGPAPRDGELFF. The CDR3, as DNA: TGCAGCGTTGAGGGGGGGCCGGCCCCTCGGGACGGGGAGCTGTTTTTT.

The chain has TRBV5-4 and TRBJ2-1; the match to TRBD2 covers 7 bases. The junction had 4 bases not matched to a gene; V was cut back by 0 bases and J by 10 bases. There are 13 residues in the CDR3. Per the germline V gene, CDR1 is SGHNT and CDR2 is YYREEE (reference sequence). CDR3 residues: CASSLGVREEQFF. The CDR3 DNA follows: TGTGCCAGCAGCTTGGGGGTGCGGGAGGAGCAGTTCTTC.

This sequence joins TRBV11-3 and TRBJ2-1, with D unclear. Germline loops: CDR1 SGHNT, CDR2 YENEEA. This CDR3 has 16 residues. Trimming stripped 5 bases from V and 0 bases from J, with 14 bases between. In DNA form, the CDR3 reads TGTGCCAGCAGCCTACTGACTCTCAGCTCCTACAATGAGCAGTTCTTC. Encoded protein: CASSLLTLSSYNEQFF.

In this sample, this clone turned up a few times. CDR3 in amino acids: CASSTGQSYGYTF. DNA for the CDR3: TGTGCCAGCAGCACGGGACAGAGCTATGGCTACACCTTC. The chain recombines TRBV7-9 with TRBJ1-2, with 7 bases identical to TRBD1. CDR1 and CDR2 from the germline V gene are SEHNR and FQNEAQ (reference sequence). This CDR3 region has 13 residues. V dropped 5 bases and J dropped 4; count of bases not matched to a gene: 4.

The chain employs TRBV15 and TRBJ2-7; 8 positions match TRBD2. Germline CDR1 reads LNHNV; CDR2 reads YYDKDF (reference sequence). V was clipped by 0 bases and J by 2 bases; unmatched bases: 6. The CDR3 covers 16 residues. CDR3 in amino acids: CATSREKSSGPYEQYF. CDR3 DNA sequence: TGTGCCACCAGCAGAGAAAAGTCTAGCGGGCCCTACGAGCAGTACTTC.

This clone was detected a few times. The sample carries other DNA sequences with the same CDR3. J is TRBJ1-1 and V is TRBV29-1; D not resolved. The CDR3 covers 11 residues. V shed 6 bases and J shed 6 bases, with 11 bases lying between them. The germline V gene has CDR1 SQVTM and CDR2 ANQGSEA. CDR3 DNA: TGCAGCGTGCGACGGGAAGCTGAAGCTTTCTTT. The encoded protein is CSVRREAEAFF.

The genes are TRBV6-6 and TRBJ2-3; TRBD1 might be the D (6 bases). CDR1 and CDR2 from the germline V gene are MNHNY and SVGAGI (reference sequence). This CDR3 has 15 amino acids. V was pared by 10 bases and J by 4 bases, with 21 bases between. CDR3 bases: TGTGCCACCAGGGTTAGCGTGGGGGCACCAGATACGCAGTATTTT. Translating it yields CATRVSVGAPDTQYF.

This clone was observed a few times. The CDR3 loop reads CASFFSLTGNTEAFF. Here the CDR3 DNA reads TGTGCCAGTTTTTTTTCATTGACAGGGAACACTGAAGCTTTCTTT. This chain connects TRBV18 to TRBJ1-1; a possible D gene is TRBD1 (6 bases). The CDR3 spans 15 residues. Trimming left V 9 bases short and J 1 base short, with 18 bases between. Germline V gives CDR1 KGHSH, CDR2 LQKENI.

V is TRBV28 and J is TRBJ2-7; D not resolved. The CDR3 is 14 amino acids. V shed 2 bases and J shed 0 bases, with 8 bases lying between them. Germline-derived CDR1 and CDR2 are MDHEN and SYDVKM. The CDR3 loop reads CASSLPAGSYEQYF. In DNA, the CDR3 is TGTGCCAGCAGTTTACCCGCCGGCTCCTACGAGCAGTACTTC.

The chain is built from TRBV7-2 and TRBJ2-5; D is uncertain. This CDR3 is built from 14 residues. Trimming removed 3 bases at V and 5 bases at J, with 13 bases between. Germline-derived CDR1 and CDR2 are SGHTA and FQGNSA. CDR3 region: CASSFNAISETQYF. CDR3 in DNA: TGTGCCAGCAGCTTTAATGCTATAAGTGAGACCCAGTACTTC.

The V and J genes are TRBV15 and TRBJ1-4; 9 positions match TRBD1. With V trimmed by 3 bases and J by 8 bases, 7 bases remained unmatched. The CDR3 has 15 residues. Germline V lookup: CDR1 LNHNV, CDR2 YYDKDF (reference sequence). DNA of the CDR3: TGTGCCACCAGCAGGCCCGGGACAGGGAACGAAAAACTGTTTTTT. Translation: CATSRPGTGNEKLFF.

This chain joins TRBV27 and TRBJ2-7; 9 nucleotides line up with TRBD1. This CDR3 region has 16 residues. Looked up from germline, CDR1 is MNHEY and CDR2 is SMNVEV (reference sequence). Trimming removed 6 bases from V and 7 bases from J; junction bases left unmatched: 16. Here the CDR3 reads CASSPNSGTGKWEQYF. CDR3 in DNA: TGTGCCAGCAGCCCGAATTCCGGGACAGGGAAATGGGAGCAGTACTTC.

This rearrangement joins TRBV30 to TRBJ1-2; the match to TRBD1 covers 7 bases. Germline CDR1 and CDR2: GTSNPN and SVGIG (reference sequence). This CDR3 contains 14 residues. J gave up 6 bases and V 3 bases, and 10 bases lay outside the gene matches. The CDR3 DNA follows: TGTGCCTGGAGCAGGACAGGACGGATTCATGGCTACACCTTC. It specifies CAWSRTGRIHGYTF.

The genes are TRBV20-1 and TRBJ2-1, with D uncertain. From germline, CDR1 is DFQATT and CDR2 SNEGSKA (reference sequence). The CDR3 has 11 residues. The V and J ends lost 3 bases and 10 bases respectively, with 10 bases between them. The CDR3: CSASTGYEQFF. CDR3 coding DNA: TGCAGTGCTAGCACCGGGTACGAGCAGTTCTTC.

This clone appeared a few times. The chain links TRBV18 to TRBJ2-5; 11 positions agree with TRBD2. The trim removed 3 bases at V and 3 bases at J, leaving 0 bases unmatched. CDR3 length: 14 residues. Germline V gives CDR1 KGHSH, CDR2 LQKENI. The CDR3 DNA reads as TGTGCCAGCTCACCGGGACTAGCGGAAGAGACCCAGTACTTC. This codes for CASSPGLAEETQYF.

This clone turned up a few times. The CDR3 protein is CASSELGQLEYF. The CDR3 DNA sequence: TGTGCCAGCAGTGAATTGGGACAACTGGAGTACTTC. The chain couples TRBV2 to TRBJ2-7; possible D gene TRBD1, 6 bases. The germline CDR1 and CDR2 sequences are SNHLY and FYNNEI. The CDR3 spans 12 residues. V was trimmed by 2 bases and J by 11 bases, leaving 13 bases between them.